These 11 T cell receptor beta chains were sequenced from one sample in a study of blood T cell repertoires in COVID-19. Using immunoSEQ multiplex PCR, the repertoire was profiled, and TCRdb retains in-frame clones only, with some absent. The sample carries about 210,000 clones, around four fifths recorded once. Sequenced input: peripheral blood. These receptors all come from a man aged 55 to 69 with COVID-19, enrolled during active disease.

To note about this clone: The same CDR3 is also encoded by other DNA sequences in this sample. The J gene is TRBJ2-5, the V gene TRBV5-1; 7 bases are a match to TRBD1. This CDR3 comprises 14 residues. Trimming at V came to 0 bases and at J to 4 bases, leaving 3 bases not matched to a gene. Germline CDR1 and CDR2: SGHRS and YFSETQ. The CDR3 protein is CASSLEGGRETQYF. The CDR3 DNA reads TGCGCCAGCAGCTTGGAAGGGGGCCGAGAGACCCAGTACTTC.

This chain links TRBV5-1 with TRBJ1-4; tentatively, D is TRBD1 (6 bases). This CDR3 is built from 15 residues. Germline CDR1 is SGHRS and CDR2 is YFSETQ. V was clipped by 0 bases and J by 2 bases, with 8 bases between them. In DNA, the CDR3 is TGCGCCAGCAGCTTGGGGACAGTTACTAATGAAAAACTGTTTTTT. Protein product: CASSLGTVTNEKLFF.

This clone was picked up a small number of times. The chain is built from TRBV19 and TRBJ1-1, with unresolved D. The length of the CDR3 is 11 residues. Germline V lookup: CDR1 LNHDA, CDR2 SQIVND (reference sequence). Trimming cost V 8 bases and J 11 bases, with 15 bases left between them. DNA for the CDR3: TGTGCCAGTGCCACGGGAGGTGAGGCTTTCTTT. Its protein is CASATGGEAFF.

The V and J genes are TRBV5-1 and TRBJ1-2, with TRBD1 matching 12 bases. From germline, CDR1 is SGHRS and CDR2 YFSETQ. The CDR3 length is 16 residues. V trimming: 4 bases; J trimming: 7 bases; junction bases outside the gene matches: 11. This chain's CDR3 is CASSPNSGTGGSGYTF. In DNA form, the CDR3 reads TGCGCCAGCAGCCCCAATTCCGGGACAGGGGGCAGTGGCTACACCTTC.

The genes are TRBV11-2 and TRBJ2-7, with 10 positions matching TRBD2. V was clipped by 3 bases and J by 0 bases; unmatched bases: 2. This CDR3 is 15 amino acids long. Germline-derived CDR1 and CDR2 are SGHAT and FQNNGV. CDR3 sequence (DNA): TGTGCCAGCAGCTTCAGGACTAGCGGCTCCTACGAGCAGTACTTC. It is translated as CASSFRTSGSYEQYF.

A single count supports this clone. This sequence joins TRBV6-6 and TRBJ1-3, with 7 bases that match TRBD1. The germline CDR1 and CDR2 sequences are MNHNY and SVGAGI (reference sequence). V was pared by 4 bases and J by 0 bases, with 6 bases of the junction left unmatched. The CDR3 has 16 residues. The CDR3 is CASSSVDRISGNTIYF. The CDR3, as DNA: TGTGCCAGCAGTTCCGTGGACAGGATCTCTGGAAACACCATATATTTT.

This clone has just a few counts. The V gene is TRBV6-5, the J gene TRBJ1-1, with D possibly matching TRBD1 (6 bases). The length of the CDR3 is 15 residues. The V end was cut by 5 bases, the J end by 1 base, with 14 bases between. Germline V CDR1 and CDR2: MNHEY, SVGAGI. The DNA for the CDR3 is TGTGCCAGCAGTCTTTCCGGGACAAAGAACACTGAAGCTTTCTTT. It codes for CASSLSGTKNTEAFF.

The chain uses TRBV6-6 and TRBJ1-5, with TRBD1 as a possible D gene (6 bases). Germline V gene data show CDR1 as MNHNY and CDR2 as SVGAGI (reference sequence). The CDR3 totals 15 residues. Trimming left V 5 bases short and J 6 bases short, with 17 bases between. CDR3 DNA: TGTGCCAGCAGTAGCTCGGGGGGCAGGGGTCAGCCCCAGCATTTT. Amino acids: CASSSSGGRGQPQHF.

The chain carries TRBV13 and TRBJ2-7; D possibly corresponds to TRBD1 (5 bases). The CDR3 length is 15 residues. Deletions cut 5 bases from V and 2 bases from J, with 16 bases between. Germline CDR1 and CDR2: PRHDT and FYEKMQ (reference sequence). The CDR3 DNA sequence: TGTGCCAGCAGCAAAGGGGTCGTGGAAACCTACGAGCAGTACTTC. It yields the protein CASSKGVVETYEQYF.

There are many counts of this clone. Written as DNA, the CDR3 is TGCGCCAGCAGCCCTCGGACTAGCGGGAGAACAGATACGCAGTATTTT. Translating it yields CASSPRTSGRTDTQYF. This chain joins TRBV5-1 and TRBJ2-3, with TRBD2 identical over 13 bases. Per germline, CDR1 SGHRS and CDR2 YFSETQ. J was trimmed by 3 bases and V by 4 bases; bases with no gene match: 5. This CDR3 comprises 16 residues.

This clone was seen a handful of times. The rearrangement uses TRBV27 and TRBJ2-7; 8 bases are a match to TRBD1. J gave up 0 bases and V 8 bases, and 6 bases lay outside the gene matches. The CDR3 sequence is 14 residues long. Germline V gene lookup returns CDR1 MNHEY and CDR2 SMNVEV (reference sequence). In DNA, the CDR3 is TGTGCCAGCGGACAGGGTGCTGGCTCCTACGAGCAGTACTTC. Its translation: CASGQGAGSYEQYF.